A selection of T cell receptor beta chains follows, all from one sample in a study of response to subunit inactivated influenza vaccine. TCRdb re-called the RT-PCR reads with MiXCR, one entry per CDR3 protein. The sample lists more than 550,000 distinct CDR3 sequences, about 10% occurring once. These data were also filed under a second study, of T cells expressing NK-cell markers.

The material was PBMCs from blood, obtained on the day of vaccination. The receptors were gathered from a man in his fifties who received an inactivated influenza vaccine. Both conserved end residues are part of each CDR3. D genes are given only for firm matches. Only part of the rows carry a size: once, few, many, or a class if the clone is expanded.

V gene,CDR3 length,clone size,D gene,J gene,CDR3 protein,CDR3 DNA
TRBV5-6,14,many,-,TRBJ1-2,CASSLVVANYGYTF,TGTGCCAGCAGCTTGGTGGTAGCTAACTATGGCTACACCTTC
TRBV9,13,many,-,TRBJ2-5,CASSPAELKTQYF,TGTGCCAGCAGCCCCGCCGAATTAAAGACCCAGTACTTC
TRBV9,16,many,-,TRBJ2-1,CASSVGLPPSYNEQFF,TGTGCCAGCAGCGTCGGTCTTCCCCCCTCCTACAATGAGCAGTTCTTC
TRBV3-1,17,-,TRBD1,TRBJ1-6,CASSHYRDRGTSSPLHF,TGTGCCAGCAGCCACTACCGGGACAGGGGGACCAGCTCACCCCTCCACTTT
TRBV10-3,16,few,TRBD2,TRBJ2-1,CAISDPGLAGGNEQFF,TGTGCCATCAGTGACCCAGGACTAGCGGGGGGCAATGAGCAGTTCTTC
TRBV12-3/TRBV12-4,17,-,TRBD2,TRBJ2-6,CASSLSGMLPGANVLTF,TGTGCCAGCAGTTTAAGCGGGATGCTCCCTGGGGCCAACGTCCTGACTTTC
TRBV5-6,13,many,-,TRBJ2-2,CASSFQDTGELFF,TGTGCCAGCAGCTTCCAAGACACCGGGGAGCTGTTTTTT
TRBV12-3/TRBV12-4,15,-,-,TRBJ2-7,CASSLGKGGPEEQYF,TGTGCCAGCAGTTTAGGGAAGGGTGGCCCGGAGGAGCAGTACTTC
TRBV9,14,few,-,TRBJ2-2,CASSASWDTGELFF,TGTGCCAGCAGCGCATCGTGGGACACCGGGGAGCTGTTTTTT
TRBV11-1,15,-,-,TRBJ1-2,CASSFTRLDNYGYTF,TGTGCCAGCAGCTTTACACGCCTTGATAACTATGGCTACACCTTC
TRBV28,15,-,TRBD1,TRBJ1-5,CASSFSDRVEKPQHF,TGTGCCAGCAGTTTCTCTGACAGGGTTGAAAAGCCCCAGCATTTT
TRBV15,14,-,TRBD1,TRBJ2-1,CATSRAGQVNEQFF,TGTGCCACCAGCAGAGCCGGACAGGTCAATGAGCAGTTCTTC
TRBV9,16,many,TRBD2,TRBJ2-7,CASSVESYSGTYEQYF,TGTGCCAGCAGCGTAGAGTCGTATAGCGGGACCTACGAGCAGTACTTC
TRBV10-3,15,-,TRBD2,TRBJ2-1,CAISERAGGYNEQFF,TGTGCCATCAGTGAACGAGCGGGGGGGTACAATGAGCAGTTCTTC
TRBV12-3/TRBV12-4,15,-,-,TRBJ2-7,CASSPGTQSDYEQYF,TGTGCCAGCAGTCCCGGGACACAGAGTGATTACGAGCAGTACTTC
TRBV5-1,15,-,-,TRBJ2-2,CASSPAGTATGELFF,TGCGCCAGCAGCCCCGCGGGTACAGCCACCGGGGAGCTGTTTTTT
TRBV7-9,12,-,TRBD1,TRBJ1-2,CASSYGQGGYTF,TGTGCCAGCAGCTACGGACAGGGGGGCTACACCTTC
TRBV6-2/TRBV6-3,15,many,TRBD1,TRBJ2-2,CASSYPQGGSWELFF,TGTGCCAGCAGTTACCCACAGGGGGGAAGCTGGGAGCTGTTTTTT
TRBV6-1,15,-,TRBD1,TRBJ2-3,CASRMTGDPTDTQYF,TGTGCCAGCAGGATGACAGGGGATCCCACAGATACGCAGTATTTT
TRBV28,14,few,-,TRBJ1-2,CASSFAGSRYGYTF,TGTGCCAGCAGTTTTGCTGGGAGTCGGTATGGCTACACCTTC
TRBV10-3,15,few,TRBD2,TRBJ2-3,CAISPIAGEEDTQYF,TGTGCCATCAGTCCCATAGCGGGAGAGGAAGATACGCAGTATTTT
TRBV11-2,16,-,-,TRBJ1-4,CASSSLTGRRDEKLFF,TGTGCCAGCAGCTCACTAACAGGGAGGCGTGATGAAAAACTGTTTTTT
TRBV6-2/TRBV6-3,11,-,-,TRBJ2-4,CASSHRNIQYF,TGTGCCAGCAGCCACCGTAACATTCAGTACTTC
TRBV25-1,15,-,-,TRBJ2-3,CASSRSRAGPDTQYF,TGTGCCAGCAGTCGATCGAGGGCCGGCCCAGATACGCAGTATTTT
TRBV4-1,15,many,-,TRBJ2-1,CASSQRGGPYNEQFF,TGCGCCAGCAGCCAAAGGGGGGGCCCCTACAATGAGCAGTTCTTC
TRBV4-2,15,-,-,TRBJ1-2,CASSQEEGGNYGYTF,TGTGCCAGCAGCCAAGAGGAAGGGGGGAACTATGGCTACACCTTC
TRBV5-1,16,-,TRBD2,TRBJ2-7,CASSLAGGGFSYEQYF,TGCGCCAGCAGCTTGGCCGGCGGGGGTTTCTCCTACGAGCAGTACTTC
TRBV5-1,15,-,-,TRBJ2-1,CASSLVEGTYNEQFF,TGCGCCAGCAGCTTGGTTGAGGGGACCTACAATGAGCAGTTCTTC
TRBV10-3,17,few,-,TRBJ2-1,CAISQRDSLSSYNEQFF,TGTGCCATCAGTCAACGGGACTCCCTAAGCTCCTACAATGAGCAGTTCTTC